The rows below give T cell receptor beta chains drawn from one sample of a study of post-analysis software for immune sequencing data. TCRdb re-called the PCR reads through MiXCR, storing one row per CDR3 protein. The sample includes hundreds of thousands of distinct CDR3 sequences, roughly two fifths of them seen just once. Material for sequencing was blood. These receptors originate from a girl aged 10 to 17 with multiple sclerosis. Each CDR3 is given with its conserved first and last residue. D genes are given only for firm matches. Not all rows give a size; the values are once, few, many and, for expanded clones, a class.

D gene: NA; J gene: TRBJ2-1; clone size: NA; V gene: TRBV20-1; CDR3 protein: CSAREGPRVTYNEQFF; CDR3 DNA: TGCAGTGCTAGAGAGGGCCCCCGGGTTACCTACAATGAGCAGTTCTTC
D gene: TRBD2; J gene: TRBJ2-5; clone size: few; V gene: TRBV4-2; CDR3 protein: CASSQEEAGGWETQYF; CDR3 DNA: TGTGCCAGCAGCCAAGAGGAAGCGGGGGGTTGGGAGACCCAGTACTTC
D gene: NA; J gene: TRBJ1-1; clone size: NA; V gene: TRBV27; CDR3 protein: CASRSNLGIVNTEAFF; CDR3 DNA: TGTGCCAGCAGAAGCAACCTAGGGATAGTAAACACTGAAGCTTTCTTT
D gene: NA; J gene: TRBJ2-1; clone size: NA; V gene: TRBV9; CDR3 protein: CASSVGWGAYNEQFF; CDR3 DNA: TGTGCCAGCAGCGTTGGGTGGGGGGCGTACAATGAGCAGTTCTTC
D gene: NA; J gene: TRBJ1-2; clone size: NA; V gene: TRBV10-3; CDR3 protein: CAISESKGRGVGGYTF; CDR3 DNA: TGTGCCATCAGTGAGTCAAAGGGCCGGGGCGTCGGTGGCTACACCTTC
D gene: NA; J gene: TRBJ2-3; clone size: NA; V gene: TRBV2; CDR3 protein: CASTASVGDTQYF; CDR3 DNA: TGTGCCAGCACAGCCAGCGTGGGGGATACGCAGTATTTT
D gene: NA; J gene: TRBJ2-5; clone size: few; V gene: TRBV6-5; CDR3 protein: CASSYPAEETQYF; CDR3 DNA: TGTGCCAGCAGTTACCCAGCGGAAGAGACCCAGTACTTC
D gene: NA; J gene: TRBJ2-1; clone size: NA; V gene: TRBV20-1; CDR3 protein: CSARESGSPSYNEQFF; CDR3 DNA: TGCAGTGCTAGAGAGAGCGGGTCCCCCTCCTACAATGAGCAGTTCTTC
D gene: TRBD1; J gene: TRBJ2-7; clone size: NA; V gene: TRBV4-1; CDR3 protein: CASSQDRGTGGFEQYF; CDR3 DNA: TGCGCCAGCAGCCAAGACCGAGGGACAGGGGGTTTCGAGCAGTACTTC
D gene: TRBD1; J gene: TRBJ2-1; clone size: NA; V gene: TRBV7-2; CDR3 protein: CASSARGQGRSEQFF; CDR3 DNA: TGTGCCAGCAGCGCGCGAGGACAGGGTAGAAGTGAGCAGTTCTTC
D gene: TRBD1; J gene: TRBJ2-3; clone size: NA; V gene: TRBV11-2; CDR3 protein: CASSGTGSLTLRTDTQYF; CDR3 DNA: TGTGCCAGCAGCGGGACAGGGTCACTCACACTGCGAACGGATACGCAGTATTTT
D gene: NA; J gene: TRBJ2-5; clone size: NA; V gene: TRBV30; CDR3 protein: CAYGDSEETQYF; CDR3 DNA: TGTGCCTACGGGGACTCTGAGGAGACCCAGTACTTC
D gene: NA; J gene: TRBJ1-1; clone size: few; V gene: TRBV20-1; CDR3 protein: CSAARDGRNTEAFF; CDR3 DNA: TGCAGTGCTGCCCGGGACGGTAGGAACACTGAAGCTTTCTTT
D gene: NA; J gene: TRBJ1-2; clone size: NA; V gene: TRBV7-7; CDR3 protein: CASSPLGGLYGYTF; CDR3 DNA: TGTGCTAGCAGCCCCTTGGGCGGCCTCTATGGCTACACCTTC
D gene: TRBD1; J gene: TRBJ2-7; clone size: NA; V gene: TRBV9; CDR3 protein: CASSGGTGATYEQYF; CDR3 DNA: TGTGCCAGCAGCGGGGGAACAGGGGCGACCTACGAGCAGTACTTC
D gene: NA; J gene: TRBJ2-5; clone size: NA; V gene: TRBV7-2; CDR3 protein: CASSWASRQGGETQYF; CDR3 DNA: TGTGCCAGCAGCTGGGCGTCCAGACAGGGAGGCGAGACCCAGTACTTC
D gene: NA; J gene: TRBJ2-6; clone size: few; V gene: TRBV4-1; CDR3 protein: CASSHYEGRISGANVLTF; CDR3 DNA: TGCGCCAGCAGCCATTATGAGGGGCGAATTTCTGGGGCCAACGTCCTGACTTTC
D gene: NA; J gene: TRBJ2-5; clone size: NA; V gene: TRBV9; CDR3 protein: CASSDPETQYF; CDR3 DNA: TGTGCCAGCAGCGACCCTGAGACCCAGTACTTC
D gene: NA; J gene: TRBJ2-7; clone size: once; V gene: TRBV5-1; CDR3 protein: CASSLRRQGGYEQYF; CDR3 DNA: TGCGCCAGCAGCCTCCGTCGACAGGGAGGCTACGAGCAGTACTTC
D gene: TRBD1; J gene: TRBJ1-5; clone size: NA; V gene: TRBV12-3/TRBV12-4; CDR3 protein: CASSLRRDRGRYNQPQHF; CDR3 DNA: TGTGCCAGCAGTTTAAGGCGGGACAGGGGGCGTTACAATCAGCCCCAGCATTTT
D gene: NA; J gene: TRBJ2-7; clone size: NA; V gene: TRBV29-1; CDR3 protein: CSVEDVYEQYF; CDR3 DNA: TGCAGCGTGGAGGACGTCTACGAGCAGTACTTC
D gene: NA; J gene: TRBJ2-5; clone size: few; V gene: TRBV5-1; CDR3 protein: CASSQGSVITQETQYF; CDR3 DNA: TGCGCCAGCAGCCAGGGGAGCGTCATAACTCAAGAGACCCAGTACTTC
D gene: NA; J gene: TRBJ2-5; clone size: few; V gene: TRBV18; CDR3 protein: CASSPPTGRETQYF; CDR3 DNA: TGTGCCAGCTCACCACCCACAGGGAGAGAGACCCAGTACTTC
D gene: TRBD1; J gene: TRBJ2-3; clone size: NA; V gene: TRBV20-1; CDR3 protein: CSAPEGPGQGAHDTQYF; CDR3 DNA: TGCAGTGCTCCAGAGGGCCCGGGACAGGGGGCGCATGATACGCAGTATTTT
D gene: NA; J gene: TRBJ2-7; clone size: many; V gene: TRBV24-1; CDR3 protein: CATSDSATYEQYF; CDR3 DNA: TGTGCCACCAGTGACTCAGCGACCTACGAGCAGTACTTC
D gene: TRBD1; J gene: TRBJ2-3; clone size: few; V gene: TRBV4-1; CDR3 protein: CASSQQTGFTDTQYF; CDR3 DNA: TGCGCCAGCAGCCAGCAGACAGGGTTCACAGATACGCAGTATTTT
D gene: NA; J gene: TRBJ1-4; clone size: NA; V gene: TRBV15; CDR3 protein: CATSRQRTGDEKLFF; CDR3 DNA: TGTGCCACCAGCAGACAAAGGACGGGGGATGAAAAACTGTTTTTT
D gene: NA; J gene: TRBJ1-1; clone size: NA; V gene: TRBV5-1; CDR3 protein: CASGPNNVNTEAFF; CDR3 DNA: TGCGCCAGCGGCCCGAACAACGTGAACACTGAAGCTTTCTTT
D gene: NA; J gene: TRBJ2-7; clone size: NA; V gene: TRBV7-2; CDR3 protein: CASSLRRYYEQYF; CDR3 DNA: TGTGCCAGCAGCTTAAGGAGGTACTACGAGCAGTACTTC
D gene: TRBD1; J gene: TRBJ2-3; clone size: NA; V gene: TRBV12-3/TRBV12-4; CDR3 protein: CASRTGGNPDTQYF; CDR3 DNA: TGTGCCAGCAGAACAGGGGGCAACCCAGATACGCAGTATTTT
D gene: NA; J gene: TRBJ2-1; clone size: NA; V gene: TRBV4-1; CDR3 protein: CASSQTGASYSEQFF; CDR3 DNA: TGCGCCAGCAGCCAAACGGGGGCTTCCTACAGTGAGCAGTTCTTC
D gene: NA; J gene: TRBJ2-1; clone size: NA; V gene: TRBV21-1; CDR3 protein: CASRWGWNEQFF; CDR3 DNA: TGTGCCAGCAGGTGGGGGTGGAATGAGCAGTTCTTC
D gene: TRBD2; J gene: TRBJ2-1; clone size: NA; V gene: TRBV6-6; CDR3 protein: CASIKGRAGKDDEQFF; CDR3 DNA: TGTGCCAGCATCAAGGGACGAGCGGGGAAAGACGATGAGCAGTTCTTC
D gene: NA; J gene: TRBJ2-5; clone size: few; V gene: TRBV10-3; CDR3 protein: CAISESKGVQETQYF; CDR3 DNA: TGTGCCATCAGTGAGTCGAAGGGCGTCCAAGAGACCCAGTACTTC
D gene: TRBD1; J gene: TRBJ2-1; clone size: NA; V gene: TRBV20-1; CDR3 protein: CSARWTGTGASNEQFF; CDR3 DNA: TGCAGTGCTAGATGGACCGGGACAGGGGCCAGCAATGAGCAGTTCTTC
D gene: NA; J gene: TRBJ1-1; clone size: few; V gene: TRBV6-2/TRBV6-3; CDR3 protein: CASGGAPNTEAFF; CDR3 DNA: TGTGCCAGCGGAGGGGCTCCGAACACTGAAGCTTTCTTT
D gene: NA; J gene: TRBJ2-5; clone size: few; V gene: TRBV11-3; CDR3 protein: CASSPRLEQETQYF; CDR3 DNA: TGTGCCAGCAGCCCCCGGCTGGAACAAGAGACCCAGTACTTC
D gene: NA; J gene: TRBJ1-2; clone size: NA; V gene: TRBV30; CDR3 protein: CAWSVHWDSQGLVNYGYTF; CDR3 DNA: TGTGCCTGGAGTGTACACTGGGACTCCCAAGGACTTGTAAACTATGGCTACACCTTC
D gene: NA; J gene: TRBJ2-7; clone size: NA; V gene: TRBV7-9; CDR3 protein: CASSSRTSLEQYF; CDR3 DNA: TGTGCCAGCAGCTCGAGGACTTCTCTCGAGCAGTACTTC
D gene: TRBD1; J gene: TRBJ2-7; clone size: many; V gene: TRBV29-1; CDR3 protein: CSVRRTGFYEQYF; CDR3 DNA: TGCAGCGTTCGGCGGACAGGGTTTTACGAGCAGTACTTC
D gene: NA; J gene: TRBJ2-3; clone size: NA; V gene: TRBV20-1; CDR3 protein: CSARGGAYTDTQYF; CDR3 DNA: TGCAGTGCTAGAGGGGGGGCCTACACAGATACGCAGTATTTT
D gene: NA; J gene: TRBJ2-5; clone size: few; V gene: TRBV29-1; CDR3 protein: CSVLNWAQETQYF; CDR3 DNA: TGCAGCGTTTTGAACTGGGCCCAAGAGACCCAGTACTTC
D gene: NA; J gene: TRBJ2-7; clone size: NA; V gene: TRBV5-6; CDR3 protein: CASSTRTYEQYF; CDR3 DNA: TGTGCCAGCAGCACCCGAACCTACGAGCAGTACTTC
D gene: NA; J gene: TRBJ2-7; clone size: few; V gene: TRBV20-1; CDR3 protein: CSARKGDIYEQYF; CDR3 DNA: TGCAGTGCTAGAAAGGGGGACATCTACGAGCAGTACTTC
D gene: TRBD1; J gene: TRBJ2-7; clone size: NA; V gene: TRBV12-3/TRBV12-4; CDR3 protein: CASGSGTGGKEQYF; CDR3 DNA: TGTGCCAGCGGTTCCGGGACAGGGGGCAAAGAGCAGTACTTC
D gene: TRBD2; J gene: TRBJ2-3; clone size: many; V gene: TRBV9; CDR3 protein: CASRSGGSGGIDTQYF; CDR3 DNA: TGTGCCAGCAGGTCCGGAGGTAGCGGGGGGATAGATACGCAGTATTTT
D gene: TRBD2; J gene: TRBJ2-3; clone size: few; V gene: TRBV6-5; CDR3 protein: CASSYSIRGEDTQYF; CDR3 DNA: TGTGCCAGCAGTTACTCTATCCGGGGGGAAGATACGCAGTATTTT
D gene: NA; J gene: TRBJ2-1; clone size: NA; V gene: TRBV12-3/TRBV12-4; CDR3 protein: CASSYRTSNEQFF; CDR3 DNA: TGTGCCAGCAGTTACCGGACAAGCAATGAGCAGTTCTTC
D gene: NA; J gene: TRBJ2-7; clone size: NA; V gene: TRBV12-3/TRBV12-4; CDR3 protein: CASSYQTGEGEQYF; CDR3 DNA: TGTGCCAGCAGTTACCAGACAGGGGAGGGCGAGCAGTACTTC
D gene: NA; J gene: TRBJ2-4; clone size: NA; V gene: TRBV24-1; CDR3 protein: CATSEGGGAKNIQYF; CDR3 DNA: TGTGCCACCAGTGAGGGCGGCGGGGCCAAAAACATTCAGTACTTC
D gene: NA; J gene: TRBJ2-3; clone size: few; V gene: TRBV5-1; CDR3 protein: CASSLEDHSTDTQYF; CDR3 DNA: TGCGCCAGCAGCTTGGAGGACCATAGCACAGATACGCAGTATTTT
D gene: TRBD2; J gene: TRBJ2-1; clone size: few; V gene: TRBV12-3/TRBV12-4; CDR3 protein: CASSFPLAGPTNEQFF; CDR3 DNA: TGTGCCAGCAGTTTTCCCCTAGCGGGCCCTACTAATGAGCAGTTCTTC
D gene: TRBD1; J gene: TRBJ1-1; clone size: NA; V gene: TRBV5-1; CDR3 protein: CARSLRTGREMNTEAFF; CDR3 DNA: TGCGCCAGAAGCTTACGGACAGGGAGGGAAATGAACACTGAAGCTTTCTTT
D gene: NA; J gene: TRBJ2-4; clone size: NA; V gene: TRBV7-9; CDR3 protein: CASSLVGTFQYF; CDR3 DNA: TGTGCCAGCAGCTTAGTGGGCACCTTTCAGTACTTC
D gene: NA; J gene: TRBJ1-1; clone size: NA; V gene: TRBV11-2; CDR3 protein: CASSLEAGPNTEAFF; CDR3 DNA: TGTGCCAGCAGCTTAGAGGCAGGGCCGAACACTGAAGCTTTCTTT
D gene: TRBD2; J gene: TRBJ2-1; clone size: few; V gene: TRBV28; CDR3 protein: CASSKTSGRTYNEQFF; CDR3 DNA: TGTGCCAGCAGCAAGACTAGCGGGAGGACCTACAATGAGCAGTTCTTC
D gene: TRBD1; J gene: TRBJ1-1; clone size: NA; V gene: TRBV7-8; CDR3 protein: CASSPALSQGVVTEAFF; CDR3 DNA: TGTGCCAGCAGCCCGGCCCTATCACAGGGGGTGGTCACTGAAGCTTTCTTT
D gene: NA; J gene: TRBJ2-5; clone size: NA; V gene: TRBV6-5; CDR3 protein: CASRNTYAQYF; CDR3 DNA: TGTGCCAGCAGGAACACGTACGCGCAGTACTTC
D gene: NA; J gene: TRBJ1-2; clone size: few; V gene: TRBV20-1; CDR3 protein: CSASGTTPRYTF; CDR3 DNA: TGCAGTGCTTCCGGGACAACCCCGAGGTACACCTTC
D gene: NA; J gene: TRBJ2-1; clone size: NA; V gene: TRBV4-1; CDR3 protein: CASSPWQGLSYNEQFF; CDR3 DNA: TGCGCCAGCAGCCCCTGGCAGGGGCTCTCCTACAATGAGCAGTTCTTC